Following are 10 T cell receptor beta chains from one sample sequenced in a study of beta chain features in type 1 diabetes (dated by TCRdb to the late 2010s). The paper's findings and limits, for the study overall: Type 1 diabetes patients showed a moderate but significant shortening of TCRB CDR3 length in all four CD4+ subsets.

Library generation was performed with the immunoSEQ multiplex PCR assay. The entire amount of isolated RNA was reverse transcribed using the High Capacity cDNA Reverse Transcription Kit, so the sequenced TCRB transcripts were expressed ones. TCRdb limited this immuneACCESS table to in-frame rearrangements with V and J called. A share of clones is missing; checked studies link under half to unresolved V genes, and the rest is unexplained. This sample holds hundreds of thousands of clones; 13% were observed only once. The ten biggest clones cover less than 0.025% of the sample. No antigens are known for them. Sequenced input: naive CD4+ T cells from blood. Explained via the paper, the cell subset or site label denotes: true naive CD4+ T cells. The receptors here all came from a man aged 18-30 years with type 1 diabetes.

The chain combines TRBV7-6 with TRBJ2-6; D gene uncertain. The length of the CDR3 is 15 residues. The V and J ends lost 5 bases and 0 bases respectively, with 8 bases between them. Per the germline V gene, CDR1 is SGHVS and CDR2 is FNYEAQ. The CDR3 protein is CASSKDASGANVLTF. In DNA form, the CDR3 reads TGTGCCAGCAGCAAGGACGCCTCTGGGGCCAACGTCCTGACTTTC.

This clone turned up a few times. The CDR3: CAWSTQPGAGTEAFF. CDR3 sequence (DNA): TGTGCCTGGAGCACCCAACCCGGGGCGGGTACTGAAGCTTTCTTT. This chain uses TRBV30 with TRBJ1-1; D might be TRBD1 (5 bases). This CDR3 comprises 15 residues. The germline V gene has CDR1 GTSNPN and CDR2 SVGIG (reference sequence). V gave up 3 bases and J gave up 5 bases, with 19 bases separating them.

This clone was found a few times. The chain joins TRBV18 to TRBJ1-1; 8 bases fit TRBD1. CDR1 and CDR2 (germline): KGHSH, LQKENI. This CDR3 comprises 16 residues. V was clipped by 3 bases and J by 5 bases; unmatched bases: 11. The DNA for the CDR3 is TGTGCCAGCTCACCGGACCAGGGGGCTTTAGGGACTGAAGCTTTCTTT. The encoded protein is CASSPDQGALGTEAFF.

This chain joins TRBV29-1 and TRBJ2-2; TRBD2 aligns across 13 bases. The V and J ends lost 0 bases and 7 bases, in that order; junction bases with no gene match: 8. The CDR3 totals 17 residues. Looked up from germline, CDR1 is SQVTM and CDR2 is ANQGSEA. The CDR3: CSVEDAGLAGFGGELFF. The CDR3 DNA sequence: TGCAGCGTTGAAGATGCGGGACTAGCGGGGTTCGGCGGGGAGCTGTTTTTT.

This chain joins TRBV4-1 and TRBJ2-2, with TRBD2 as a possible D gene (6 bases). The CDR3 spans 17 residues. The germline CDR1 and CDR2 sequences are MGHRA and YSYEKL. With 0 bases removed from V and 3 bases from J, the gap between germline ends came to 14 bases. The DNA of the CDR3 is TGCGCCAGCAGCCAAGAGTTTGGGGGACTTGACACCGGGGAGCTGTTTTTT. The encoded protein is CASSQEFGGLDTGELFF.

This rearrangement joins TRBV19 to TRBJ2-1; D remains unclear. The germline V gene has CDR1 LNHDA and CDR2 SQIVND (reference sequence). The CDR3 is 13 residues long. Trimming stripped 1 base from V and 9 bases from J, with 10 bases between. CDR3 DNA: TGTGCCAGTAGTATAGTTAAGGATCTTGAGCAGTTCTTC. It translates to CASSIVKDLEQFF.

This clone was counted between two and nine times. The J gene is TRBJ1-6, the V gene TRBV30; D gene ambiguous. In germline, CDR1 is GTSNPN, CDR2 SVGIG (reference sequence). The V end lost 0 bases, the J end lost 8 bases, and 11 bases lay between the germline ends. The CDR3 runs to 14 residues. Here the CDR3 reads CAWSVHNGDSPLHF. In nucleotides, the CDR3 is TGTGCCTGGAGTGTCCACAACGGGGATTCACCCCTCCACTTT.

A few counts support this clone. The chain employs TRBV7-2 and TRBJ1-3, with 7 bases identical to TRBD1. The CDR3 consists of 14 residues. Germline loops: CDR1 SGHTA, CDR2 FQGNSA. With V trimmed by 5 bases and J by 2 bases, 3 bases remained unmatched. CDR3 residues: CASSADRAGNTIYF. CDR3 in DNA: TGTGCCAGCAGCGCCGACAGGGCTGGAAACACCATATATTTT.

As for this clone: The sample carries other DNA sequences with the same CDR3. The genes are TRBV30 and TRBJ1-1; D unclear. The germline V and J ends were trimmed by 0 bases and 1 base, with 3 bases remaining between them. The CDR3 is 12 amino acids. Germline V gene lookup returns CDR1 GTSNPN and CDR2 SVGIG (reference sequence). The chain's CDR3 is CAWSVRNTEAFF. CDR3 bases: TGTGCCTGGAGTGTGAGGAACACTGAAGCTTTCTTT.

This clone was seen only a few times. J is TRBJ1-6 and V is TRBV6-5; maybe TRBD1 (6 bases). The CDR3 has 15 residues. Germline-derived CDR1 and CDR2 are MNHEY and SVGAGI. With 0 bases removed from V and 6 bases from J, the gap between germline ends came to 9 bases. This CDR3 reads CASSYSDRPNSPLHF. The CDR3 region has the DNA TGTGCCAGCAGTTACTCAGACAGGCCTAATTCACCCCTCCACTTT.